This TCR beta chain was retrieved from a study of CD8 T cells in Susac syndrome. Reverse transcription of roughly 0.5 to 1 ug RNA was performed with random hexamers. TCRdb independently ran MiXCR on the immunoSEQ multiplex PCR reads; one entry per CDR3 protein. This table has 150,000 to 200,000 distinct CDR3 sequences, 93% appearing once. J gave up 9 bases and V 1 base, and 5 bases lay outside the gene matches. The CDR3 consists of 15 residues. The source material was CD4+ T cells from PBMCs. The clonotype comes from a human donor in good health. V is TRBV12-3 or TRBV12-4 and J is TRBJ2-1, with 11 bases matching TRBD2. The CDR3 is CASSLVLAGGGEQFF. The CDR3 bases are TGTGCCAGCAGTTTAGTGCTAGCGGGGGGAGGTGAGCAGTTCTTC.